The entry that follows covers one TCR beta chain sequence. The antigen is not known. This CDR3 has 14 residues. Germline CDR1 SGHRS, CDR2 YFSETQ. This entry comes from a study of blood T cells in healthy people across ages. A sample-barcoded 5' primer and a J-beta primer mix were used in a second PCR of about 7 to 12 cycles. A single record per CDR3 protein comes from TCRdb applying MiXCR to the 5' RACE reads. The sample contains more than 1.4 million distinct CDR3 sequences, roughly 40% of which appear only once. Study findings and constraints: There were more naive CD4+ cells and higher diversity in long-lived donors than in aged donors.

The chain joins TRBV5-1 to TRBJ2-5; 8 positions agree with TRBD1. The end of the DNA fits TRBJ2-7 better, so the J call may be wrong. Sequenced material: blood. This sequence originates from a woman under 30 in good health. The CDR3 nucleotides read TGCGCCAGCAGGGCGGCAGGGGGCACCTACGAGCAGTACTTC. This translates into CASRAAGGTYEQYF.